These T cell receptor beta chains were read from a single sample in a study of T cells in Graves' hyperthyroidism and ophthalmopathy. One entry per CDR3 protein results from TCRdb running MiXCR on the multiplex PCR reads. This table has roughly 250,000 distinct CDR3 sequences, roughly 15% appearing once. The source material was blood. The receptors here all came from a middle-aged woman with Graves' hyperthyroidism that later progressed to Graves' ophthalmopathy. Both conserved end residues are part of each CDR3. The D gene is left open where the match is weak. Rows give clone size only sometimes, using once, few, many, or a class for an expanded clone.

TRBD1,many,TRBV28,TRBJ1-2,TGTGCCAGCAAGTTCCCGGGGACAGGGGAGATAGGCGGCTACACCTTC,CASKFPGTGEIGGYTF
-,-,TRBV12-3/TRBV12-4,TRBJ2-4,TGTGCCAGCAGTTTAGCACAGAAAAACATTCAGTACTTC,CASSLAQKNIQYF
TRBD1,-,TRBV6-2/TRBV6-3,TRBJ2-7,TGTGCCAGCAGTTACCAATCACCGGGACAGGGAAAACGCGAGCAGTACTTC,CASSYQSPGQGKREQYF
-,many,TRBV7-9,TRBJ2-2,TGTGCCAGCAGCTTAGGGGGCGTGCCGTTGCTGTTTTTT,CASSLGGVPLLFF
-,many,TRBV6-1,TRBJ1-2,TGTGCCAGCGATGGACGGGAAGGCGGCTACACCTTC,CASDGREGGYTF
-,many,TRBV18,TRBJ2-7,TGTGCCAGCTCACCCGGACAGTACGAGCAGTACTTC,CASSPGQYEQYF
-,-,TRBV27,TRBJ1-4,TGTGCCAGCAGTTTATACGCAGGGGACGATGAAAAACTGTTTTTT,CASSLYAGDDEKLFF
TRBD2,few,TRBV9,TRBJ2-7,TGTGCCAGCAGCGTACGGGACTATAACTACGAGCAGTACTTC,CASSVRDYNYEQYF
-,many,TRBV30,TRBJ2-7,TGTGCCTGGGAGGTAGGGTTCTCCTACGAGCAGTACTTC,CAWEVGFSYEQYF
-,many,TRBV10-3,TRBJ2-1,TGTGCCATCAGTGAGGGGGGGGCGGGGTTTCAGAATGAGCAGTTCTTC,CAISEGGAGFQNEQFF
TRBD1,many,TRBV27,TRBJ2-5,TGTGCCAGCAGTTCCCAACAGGGGTTACAAGAGACCCAGTACTTC,CASSSQQGLQETQYF
TRBD2,-,TRBV29-1,TRBJ2-7,TGCAGCGTTGTTCCCGGGACTAGCGGGAGTGGGTACGAGCAGTACTTC,CSVVPGTSGSGYEQYF
-,many,TRBV11-2,TRBJ2-1,TGTGCCAGCAGCCCCCTTAGAGAAAATGAGCAGTTCTTC,CASSPLRENEQFF
-,many,TRBV7-8,TRBJ2-3,TGTGCCAGCAGCCCCCGATTCACAGATACGCAGTATTTT,CASSPRFTDTQYF
-,many,TRBV12-3/TRBV12-4,TRBJ1-1,TGTGCCAGCAGTTTAGCTCATATGGGCACTGAAGCTTTCTTT,CASSLAHMGTEAFF
-,many,TRBV27,TRBJ1-1,TGTGCCAGCAGTTCCGTAGGACGGGGGGTCAACACTGAAGCTTTCTTT,CASSSVGRGVNTEAFF
-,few,TRBV10-3,TRBJ1-1,TGTGCCATCAGTGAGTCAACATCGGACAGTCCGAACACTGAAGCTTTCTTT,CAISESTSDSPNTEAFF
-,few,TRBV7-3,TRBJ2-7,TGTGCCAGCAGCTTAACTAGCGGATCTCCGGGAGAGCAGTACTTC,CASSLTSGSPGEQYF
-,many,TRBV6-5,TRBJ2-7,TGTGCCAGCAGTTACTCGAGGGCTGACTCCTACGAGCAGTACTTC,CASSYSRADSYEQYF
-,-,TRBV18,TRBJ2-7,TGTGCCAGCTCACCACCGAACAGCGACTACGAGCAGTACTTC,CASSPPNSDYEQYF
-,-,TRBV25-1,TRBJ1-4,TGTGCCAGCAGTGAATCGAGGCCGCCAGAAAAACTGTTTTTT,CASSESRPPEKLFF
-,few,TRBV10-3,TRBJ2-1,TGTGCCTCTAGGGACTTTTACAATGAGCAGTTCTTC,CASRDFYNEQFF
-,few,TRBV3-1,TRBJ1-3,TGTGCCAGCAGCCAGCCCCTTATCGCAAACACCATATATTTT,CASSQPLIANTIYF
TRBD1,few,TRBV6-1,TRBJ1-2,TGTGCCGGCAGTACCAGGGGGTACTATGGCTACACCTTC,CAGSTRGYYGYTF
-,many,TRBV30,TRBJ2-1,TGTGCCTGGAGTGTCGGGGAAAAGCCCTACAATGAGCAGTTCTTC,CAWSVGEKPYNEQFF
TRBD1,-,TRBV28,TRBJ1-4,TGTGCCAGCAGTCCTGACTTTATGACAGGGAGATTAATGGATAATGAAAAACTGTTTTTT,CASSPDFMTGRLMDNEKLFF
TRBD1,many,TRBV7-8,TRBJ1-1,TGTGCCAGCAGCTTATCTTCATACGGACAGGGAATTATCACTGAAGCTTTCTTT,CASSLSSYGQGIITEAFF
-,many,TRBV6-1,TRBJ1-2,TGTGCCAGCAGGGCACAGGTTAACTATGGCTACACCTTC,CASRAQVNYGYTF
TRBD1,many,TRBV10-3,TRBJ2-2,TGTGCCATCAGTGCGGGACAGAGGCACACCGGGGAGCTGTTTTTT,CAISAGQRHTGELFF
TRBD2,many,TRBV12-3/TRBV12-4,TRBJ2-1,TGTGCCAGCAGTCCTCAAGGGACTACCCAAACATCCTACAATGAGCAGTTCTTC,CASSPQGTTQTSYNEQFF
-,many,TRBV11-2,TRBJ2-3,TGTGCCAGCAGCCCGAGAGGCGGCACAGATACGCAGTATTTT,CASSPRGGTDTQYF
-,few,TRBV5-4,TRBJ2-1,TGTGCCAGCAGCTTGTTCGGCCGAGGGTGGGATGAGCAGTTCTTC,CASSLFGRGWDEQFF
TRBD2,many,TRBV12-3/TRBV12-4,TRBJ2-2,TGTGCCAGCAGTTTTCTTCCGGCTAGCGGGAGTTCGAGTAACAACACCGGGGAGCTGTTTTTT,CASSFLPASGSSSNNTGELFF
-,many,TRBV7-8,TRBJ1-4,TGTGCCAGCAGCCGCTACCTCTACAGGACAACTAATGAAAAACTGTTTTTT,CASSRYLYRTTNEKLFF
-,many,TRBV15,TRBJ2-1,TGTGCCACCAGCAGGATACCGGGACTTGGCGCAAGGCGCCGAAACAATGAGCAGTTCTTC,CATSRIPGLGARRRNNEQFF
-,many,TRBV7-9,TRBJ2-7,TGTGCCAGCAGCTCTGTCCGGGACGGCGCCAGCTCCTACGAGCAGTACTTC,CASSSVRDGASSYEQYF
-,few,TRBV6-5,TRBJ2-5,TGTGCCAGCAGTTACTCAGGGGCAGAGACCCAGTACTTC,CASSYSGAETQYF
-,many,TRBV28,TRBJ1-1,TGTGCCAGCAGTTCCCCCCCACTGGAAGCTTTCTTT,CASSSPPLEAFF
-,many,TRBV20-1,TRBJ2-5,TGCAGTGCTGGTAGGAGCCACCGAGAGACCCAGTACTTC,CSAGRSHRETQYF
-,-,TRBV29-1,TRBJ1-2,TGCAGCGCTAGGGCCCTTCCGGGCTACTATGGCTACACCTTC,CSARALPGYYGYTF
-,many,TRBV28,TRBJ2-7,TGTGCCAGCAGTTTGCGGGACAGAACCTACGAGCAGTACTTC,CASSLRDRTYEQYF
-,many,TRBV10-1,TRBJ2-5,TGCGCCCCCACCCGCGCTAGTGCTGAGACCCAGTACTTC,CAPTRASAETQYF
-,many,TRBV7-2,TRBJ2-2,TGTGCCAGCAGCTTAGTCTCTAGTTCGTCCGGGGAGCTGTTTTTT,CASSLVSSSSGELFF
-,few,TRBV14,TRBJ2-2,TGTGCCAGCAGCCCCCAGAGCACCGGGGAGCTGTTTTTT,CASSPQSTGELFF
-,-,TRBV7-2,TRBJ2-1,TGTGCCAGCAGCCCCTCGGCGGGCTACAATGAGCAGTTCTTC,CASSPSAGYNEQFF
-,-,TRBV5-5,TRBJ1-3,TGTGCCAGCAGCCCGGGACCCAATTTCTCTGGAAACACCATATATTTT,CASSPGPNFSGNTIYF
-,many,TRBV18,TRBJ1-4,TGTGCCAGCTCACCCCAGGGGACCTACGGGGAAAAACTGTTTTTT,CASSPQGTYGEKLFF
TRBD1,many,TRBV27,TRBJ2-7,TGTGCCAGCACCACAACAGGGGGTCCCTACGAGCAGTACTTC,CASTTTGGPYEQYF